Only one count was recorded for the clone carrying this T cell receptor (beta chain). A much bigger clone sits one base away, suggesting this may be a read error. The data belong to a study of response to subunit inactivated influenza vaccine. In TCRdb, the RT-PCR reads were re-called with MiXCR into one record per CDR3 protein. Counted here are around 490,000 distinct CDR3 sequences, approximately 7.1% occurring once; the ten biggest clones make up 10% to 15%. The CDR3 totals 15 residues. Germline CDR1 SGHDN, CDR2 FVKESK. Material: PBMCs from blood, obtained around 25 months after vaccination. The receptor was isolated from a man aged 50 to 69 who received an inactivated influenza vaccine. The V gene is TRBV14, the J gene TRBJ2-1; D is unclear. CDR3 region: CASGQVFSRGNEQFF. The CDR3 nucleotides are TGTGCCAGCGGCCAAGTTTTCTCTCGTGGGAATGAGCAGTTCTTC.